A single sample gave rise to the 12 T cell receptor beta chains below, sequenced in a study of radiation and T cells in renal cell carcinoma. Time point reported: blood 4 weeks post-SBRT, at nephrectomy. The treatment was: 15 Gy SBRT to primary tumor, nephrectomy 4 weeks later. Profiled with immunoSEQ multiplex PCR; TCRdb holds only in-frame clones, not every one. The top ten hold under 2.5% of the sample, which has about 73,000 clones, over 80% seen once. This sample comprised blood, obtained from a patient whose treatment included radiotherapy and nephrectomy. All receptors derive from a woman in her fifties or sixties with renal cell carcinoma.

This clone has a single count. The germline gene is not matched at one end of the junction; a read error may be the cause. The chain uses TRBV7-7 and TRBJ2-5; 10 nucleotides align to TRBD1. The CDR3 consists of 15 residues. Germline V gene lookup returns CDR1 SSHAT and CDR2 FNYEAQ (reference sequence). As DNA, the CDR3 is TGTGCTAGCAGCCAAGGGACAGGGGTTTTTGAGACCCAGTACTTC. This encodes CASSQGTGVFETQYF. The full variable domain, in which reference TRBV7-7 and TRBJ2-5 provide the parts outside the CDR3, is GAGVSQSPRYKVTKRGQDVTLRCDPISSHATLYWYQQALGQGPEFLTYFNYEAQPDKSGLPSDRFSAERPEGSISTLTIQRTEQRDSAMYRCASSQGTGVFETQYFGPGTRLLVL.

The V call is TRBV5-1, the J call TRBJ1-6; a weak D match, TRBD1 (5 bases). Germline loops: CDR1 SGHRS, CDR2 YFSETQ. V was trimmed by 3 bases and J by 11 bases, leaving 21 bases between them. CDR3 size: 16 residues. The CDR3 loop is CASSSLMGGLGTPLHF. The CDR3 DNA sequence: TGCGCCAGCAGCTCCCTGATGGGGGGGTTGGGGACACCCCTCCACTTT.

The chain links TRBV4-2 to TRBJ1-5, with D tentatively TRBD1 (6 bases). CDR1 is LGHNA, CDR2 YNFKEQ, per germline. V was clipped by 0 bases and J by 0 bases, with 15 bases between them. The CDR3 runs 18 residues. CDR3 DNA: TGTGCCAGCAGCCAAGAACAGGGTGCCGAATATAGCAATCAGCCCCAGCATTTT. Its translation is CASSQEQGAEYSNQPQHF.

V and J are TRBV6-5 and TRBJ1-6; D is uncertain. V lost 6 bases, J lost 6 bases, and 12 bases lay in between. Germline loops: CDR1 MNHEY, CDR2 SVGAGI. The CDR3 is made up of 14 amino acids. The CDR3 sequence is CASRTAFPNSPLHF. The DNA of the CDR3 is TGTGCCAGCAGAACAGCGTTCCCTAATTCACCCCTCCACTTT.

V usage is TRBV6-5 and J usage is TRBJ2-7; the match to TRBD1 covers 7 bases. Germline CDR1 is MNHEY and CDR2 is SVGAGI. The CDR3 length is 14 residues. Losses at the gene ends were 5 bases for V and 2 bases for J; bases not matched to a gene: 6. CDR3 sequence reads: CASSQGDRPYEQYF. The CDR3 nucleotides are TGTGCCAGCAGTCAAGGGGACAGACCCTACGAGCAGTACTTC.

The chain employs TRBV28 and TRBJ1-3; D might be TRBD1 (5 bases). Trimming stripped 5 bases from V and 3 bases from J, with 11 bases between. This CDR3 is 14 amino acids long. CDR1 MDHEN and CDR2 SYDVKM come from the germline V gene. The CDR3 region is CASSPGGYGNTIYF. DNA for the CDR3: TGTGCCAGCAGTCCGGGGGGTTATGGAAACACCATATATTTT.

The chain has TRBV7-9 and TRBJ1-2, with TRBD1 as a possible D gene (5 bases). The CDR3 totals 17 residues. Per the germline V gene, CDR1 is SEHNR and CDR2 is FQNEAQ (reference sequence). With 0 bases removed from V and 2 bases from J, the gap between germline ends came to 16 bases. CDR3 residues: CASSLARQGPINYGYTF. The CDR3 DNA follows: TGTGCCAGCAGCTTAGCCCGCCAGGGCCCAATAAACTATGGCTACACCTTC.

CDR3 sequence (DNA): TGTGCCAGCAGCTCACAGGGGGCTGACAATGAGCAGTTCTTC. Its protein product is CASSSQGADNEQFF. The chain combines TRBV5-6 with TRBJ2-1; 9 bases fit TRBD1. Germline CDR1 reads SGHDT; CDR2 reads YYEEEE. Unmatched junction bases numbered 3, after V lost 3 bases and J lost 5 bases. The CDR3 sequence is 14 residues long.

V is TRBV5-6 and J is TRBJ2-2; 7 nucleotides align to TRBD1. The CDR3 totals 14 residues. Looked up from germline, CDR1 is SGHDT and CDR2 is YYEEEE. Germline trimming cut 3 bases from V and 7 bases from J; bases unmatched to any gene: 6. For the CDR3, the DNA is TGTGCCAGCAGCTCGCCAGGGACAGTCGGGGAGCTGTTTTTT. This sequence encodes CASSSPGTVGELFF.

The CDR3 DNA reads TGTGCCAGCAGCTCTCAACCGGGACAGGGAAATAATTCACCCCTCCACTTT. Protein: CASSSQPGQGNNSPLHF. The chain employs TRBV9 and TRBJ1-6; 9 bases fit TRBD1. CDR3 length equals 17 residues. Trimming cost V 4 bases and J 5 bases; bases outside gene matches: 10. Per the germline V gene, CDR1 is SGDLS and CDR2 is YYNGEE.

The chain is built from TRBV5-1 and TRBJ2-7; TRBD2 aligns across 9 bases. Trimming at V came to 2 bases and at J to 7 bases, leaving 13 bases not matched to a gene. CDR1 SGHRS and CDR2 YFSETQ come from the germline V gene. The CDR3 covers 16 residues. The CDR3, as DNA: TGCGCCAGCAGCTTCGGACCAGCGGGAGGATTGAGGGAGCAGTACTTC. Residues: CASSFGPAGGLREQYF.

This rearrangement joins TRBV7-9 to TRBJ2-1; D not certain. Germline V gene sequence: CDR1 SEHNR, CDR2 FQNEAQ (reference sequence). V lost 11 bases and J 0 bases, leaving 8 bases between the germline ends. CDR3 size: 12 residues. The CDR3 reads CASKDSYNEQFF. DNA of the CDR3: TGTGCCTCCAAAGACTCCTACAATGAGCAGTTCTTC.